The 3 T cell receptor beta chains below were found in one sample sequenced in a study of cytomegalovirus exposure and HLA in healthy donors. This PCR relied on a set of 60 Vbeta primers and 13 Jbeta primers. Sequencing used immunoSEQ multiplex PCR; TCRdb keeps in-frame clones, though not all of them. This sample yields approximately 120,000 clones, of which 69% are seen a single time; 5.4% belongs to the top ten. The sequenced sample was PBMCs. These receptors were taken from a woman in her 70s in good health and CMV-seropositive.

The table lists this clone with a count of one. CDR3 nucleotides: TGCGCCAGCAGCCAAGATCGTGGTAGCGGGGGGGCCAAAGAGACCCAGTACTTC. Translation: CASSQDRGSGGAKETQYF. V usage is TRBV4-1 and J usage is TRBJ2-5; 11 positions match TRBD2. The V segment lost 0 bases and the J segment 3 bases; nucleotides outside the gene matches: 9. The length of the CDR3 is 18 residues. Germline CDR1 MGHRA, CDR2 YSYEKL.

The genes are TRBV6-4 and TRBJ2-5, with D possibly being TRBD2 (6 bases). Trimming pared 3 bases from V and 3 bases from J, leaving 20 bases between. In germline, CDR1 is MRHNA, CDR2 SNTAGT. This CDR3 has 17 residues. CDR3 amino acids: CASSELLPGLMEETQYF. The CDR3 bases are TGTGCCAGCAGTGAACTTCTACCGGGACTTATGGAAGAGACCCAGTACTTC.

This clone was detected only a few times. The chain uses TRBV6-5 and TRBJ2-1; perhaps TRBD2 as D (7 bases). This CDR3 has 13 residues. The V gene lost 6 bases and the J gene lost 6 bases, with 12 bases spanning the gap. Germline CDR1 is MNHEY and CDR2 is SVGAGI. This chain's CDR3 is CASSGGLGNEQFF. In nucleotides, the CDR3 is TGTGCCAGCAGCGGGGGGCTCGGCAATGAGCAGTTCTTC.